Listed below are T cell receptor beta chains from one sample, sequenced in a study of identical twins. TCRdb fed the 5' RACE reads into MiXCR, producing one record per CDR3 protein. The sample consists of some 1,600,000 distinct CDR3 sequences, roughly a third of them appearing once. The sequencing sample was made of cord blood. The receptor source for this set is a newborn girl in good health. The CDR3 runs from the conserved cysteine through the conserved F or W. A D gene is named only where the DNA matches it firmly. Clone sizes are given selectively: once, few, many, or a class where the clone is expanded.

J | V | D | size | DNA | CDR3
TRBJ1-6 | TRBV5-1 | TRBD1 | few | TGCGCCAGCAGACTTGGACAGGGTGACTGGTCACCCCTCCACTTT | CASRLGQGDWSPLHF
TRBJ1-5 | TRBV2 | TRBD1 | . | TGTGCCAGCAGTGATCCCAGGGGGAGTCAGCCCCAGCATTTT | CASSDPRGSQPQHF
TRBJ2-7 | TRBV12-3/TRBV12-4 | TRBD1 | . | TGTGCCAGTACTCCCTCGGGGACAGGGCTATCCTCGACCTACAATGAGCAGTACTTC | CASTPSGTGLSSTYNEQYF
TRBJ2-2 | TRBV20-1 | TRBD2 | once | TGCAGTGCTACTAGCGGCGGGGAGCTGTTTTTT | CSATSGGELFF
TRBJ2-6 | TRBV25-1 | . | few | TGTGCCAGCAGTGATGTAGGCAGGGGCCTCCCTGGGGCCAACGTCCTGACTTTC | CASSDVGRGLPGANVLTF
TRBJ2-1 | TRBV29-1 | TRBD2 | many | TGCAGCGTTGACCCCGGACTAGCTTCCCTCCGTGAGCAGTTCTTC | CSVDPGLASLREQFF
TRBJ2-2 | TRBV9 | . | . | TGTGCCAGCAGCCCGTTGGGGAACACCGGGGAGCTGTTTTTT | CASSPLGNTGELFF
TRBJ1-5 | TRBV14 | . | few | TGTGCCAGCAGCCAATTCTATTTACGGTTCGGGGATCAACAGCCCCAGCATTTT | CASSQFYLRFGDQQPQHF
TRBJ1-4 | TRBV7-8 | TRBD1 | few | TGTGCCAGCAGCCCACGAACAGGGGTGGGAAATGAAAAACTGTTTTTT | CASSPRTGVGNEKLFF
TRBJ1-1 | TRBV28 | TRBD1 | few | TGTGCCAGCAGTTTAGACAGGGTCACTGAAGCTTTCTTT | CASSLDRVTEAFF
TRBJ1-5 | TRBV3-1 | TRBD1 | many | TGTGCCAGCAGCCAAGGGGACAGTCCAAATCAGCCCCAGCATTTT | CASSQGDSPNQPQHF
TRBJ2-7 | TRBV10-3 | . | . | TGTGCCGGCGCGACTAACGGGACAAACTACGAGCAGTACTTC | CAGATNGTNYEQYF
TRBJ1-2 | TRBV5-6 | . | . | TGTGCCAGCGGCTTGCCAGCAACTAACTATGGCTACACCTTC | CASGLPATNYGYTF
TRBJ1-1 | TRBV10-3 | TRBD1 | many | TGTGCCATCAGTGGGGACAGCGTCATGAACACTGAAGCTTTCTTT | CAISGDSVMNTEAFF
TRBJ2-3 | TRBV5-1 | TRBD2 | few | TGCGCCAGCAAGAGGAGACTAGCGACAGATACGCAGTATTTT | CASKRRLATDTQYF
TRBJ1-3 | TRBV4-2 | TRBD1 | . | TGTGCCAGCAGCCAAGAGAAGATCACAGGGGCGTCGGCCATAGCTCGTGGAAACACCATATATTTT | CASSQEKITGASAIARGNTIYF
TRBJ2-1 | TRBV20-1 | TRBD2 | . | TGCAGTGCTAGAGATCCGCGGGGGGGCTCCTACAATGAGCAGTTCTTC | CSARDPRGGSYNEQFF
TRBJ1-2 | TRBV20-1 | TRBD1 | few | TGCAGTGCTAGAGATCGGAGTCGGGCGACAGGGGTACTCTATGGCTACACCTTC | CSARDRSRATGVLYGYTF
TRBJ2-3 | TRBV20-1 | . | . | TGCAGTGCTAGAGGGGGAGTAGACACAGATACGCAGTATTTT | CSARGGVDTDTQYF
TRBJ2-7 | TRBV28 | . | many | TGTGCCAGCAGTTTGGTGCGGAGGACCTACGAGCAGTACTTC | CASSLVRRTYEQYF
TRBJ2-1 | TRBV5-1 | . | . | TGCGCCAGCAGCTTGGGGGCACAGGGTTGGCCGTCCTCCTACAATGAGCAGTTCTTC | CASSLGAQGWPSSYNEQFF
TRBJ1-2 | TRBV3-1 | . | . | TGTGCCAGCAGCCAAGGGTCGGGGTACAGGGACGGCTACACCTTC | CASSQGSGYRDGYTF
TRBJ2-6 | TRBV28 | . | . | TGTGCCAGCAGTCCACCGATGTTTGGGGCCAACGTCCTGACTTTC | CASSPPMFGANVLTF
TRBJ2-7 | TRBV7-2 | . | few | TGTGCCAGCGGGGACGCATCCTACGAGCAGTACTTC | CASGDASYEQYF
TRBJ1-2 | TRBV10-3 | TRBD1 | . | TGTGCCATCAGTGAGTCAGGGGGACAGTCCTATGGCTACACCTTC | CAISESGGQSYGYTF
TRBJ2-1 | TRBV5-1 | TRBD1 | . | TGCGCCAGCAGCCGCTGGGACAGGTCCATCTACAATGAGCAGTTCTTC | CASSRWDRSIYNEQFF
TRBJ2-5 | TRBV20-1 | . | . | TGCAGTGCTAGTAGAGGGGCGGAGACCCAGTACTTC | CSASRGAETQYF
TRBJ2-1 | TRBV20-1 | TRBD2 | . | TGCAGTGCTTCGAGCGGGGCTTCCTACAATGAGCAGTTCTTC | CSASSGASYNEQFF
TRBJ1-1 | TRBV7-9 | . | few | TGTGCCAGCAGCTTTTTATTCGGGGGAAACACTGAAGCTTTCTTT | CASSFLFGGNTEAFF
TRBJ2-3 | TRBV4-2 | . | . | TGTGCCAGCAGCCTAAGATCGGGGGGCTTTAGCACAGATACGCAGTATTTT | CASSLRSGGFSTDTQYF
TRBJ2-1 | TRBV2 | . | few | TGTGCCAGCAGTGGGCAGTATCCCTCCTACAATGAGCAGTTCTTC | CASSGQYPSYNEQFF
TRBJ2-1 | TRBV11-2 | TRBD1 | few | TGTGCCAGCAGCTCACTAAGGGGGCTGGGTAATGAGCAGTTCTTC | CASSSLRGLGNEQFF
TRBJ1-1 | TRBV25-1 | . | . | TGTGCCAGCAGTGAATACAGGTCCACTGAAGCTTTCTTT | CASSEYRSTEAFF
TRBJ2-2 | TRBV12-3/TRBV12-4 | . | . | TGTGCCAGCCGAGGGACCCCGGTCGCCGGGGAGCTGTTTTTT | CASRGTPVAGELFF
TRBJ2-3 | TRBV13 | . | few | TGTGCCAGCAGCGCCGAGGGGGGCGCTTACACAGATACGCAGTATTTT | CASSAEGGAYTDTQYF
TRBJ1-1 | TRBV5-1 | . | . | TGCGCCAGCAGCGACAACAATGAAGCTTTCTTT | CASSDNNEAFF
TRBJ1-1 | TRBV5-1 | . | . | TGCGCCAGCAGGGGGGGGCTCCTGGCTCCTGAAGCTTTCTTT | CASRGGLLAPEAFF
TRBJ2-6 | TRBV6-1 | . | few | TGTGCCAGCAGTGTCCGTGCTGGGGCCAACGTCCTGACTTTC | CASSVRAGANVLTF
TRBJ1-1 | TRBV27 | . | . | TGTGCCAGCAGTTTATCTCAGGGGCTTACCACTGAAGCTTTCTTT | CASSLSQGLTTEAFF
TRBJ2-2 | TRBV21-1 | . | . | TGTGCCAGTTTATTAGCGGGAGCGAACACCGGGGAGCTGTTTTTT | CASLLAGANTGELFF
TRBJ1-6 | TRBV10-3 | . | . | TGTGCCATCAGTGAGTTGACGGATAATTCACCCCTCCACTTT | CAISELTDNSPLHF
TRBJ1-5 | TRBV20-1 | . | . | TGCAGTGCTAGCGGATGGCAGGTCAATCAGCCCCAGCATTTT | CSASGWQVNQPQHF
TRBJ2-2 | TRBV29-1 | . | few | TGCAGCGTTGAATCCACCAGGACCGGGGAGCTGTTTTTT | CSVESTRTGELFF
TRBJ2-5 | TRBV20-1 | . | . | TGCAGTGCTAGAGATCCCCTCGTGGCGGCATACCAAGAGACCCAGTACTTC | CSARDPLVAAYQETQYF
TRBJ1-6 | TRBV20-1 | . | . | TGCAGTGCTAGAGGCAAGGCTAAGTGGGCTCTTCCTAATTCACCCCTCCACTTT | CSARGKAKWALPNSPLHF
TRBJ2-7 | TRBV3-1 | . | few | TGTGCCAGCAGCCGGACCAACTCCTACAATGAGCAGTACTTC | CASSRTNSYNEQYF
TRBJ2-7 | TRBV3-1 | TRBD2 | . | TGTGCCAGCAGCCCTCTAGCGGGGAAATACGAGCAGTACTTC | CASSPLAGKYEQYF
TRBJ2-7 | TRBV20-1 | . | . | TGCAGTGTTAGTCCCGGGACCCACCTGAACGAGCAGTACTTC | CSVSPGTHLNEQYF
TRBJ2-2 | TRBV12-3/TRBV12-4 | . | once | TGTGCCAGCACCGCTAGGTACACCGGGGAGCTGTTTTTT | CASTARYTGELFF
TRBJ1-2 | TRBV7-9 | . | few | TGTGCCAGCAGCTATGGCCCGACAGGTCTCAACTATGGCTACACCTTC | CASSYGPTGLNYGYTF
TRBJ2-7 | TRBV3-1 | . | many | TGTGCCAGCAGCCAAACCTTTACCTACGAGCAGTACTTC | CASSQTFTYEQYF
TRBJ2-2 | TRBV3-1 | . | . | TGTGCCAGCAGCCGCATTCGGAGCACCGGGGAGCTGTTTTTT | CASSRIRSTGELFF
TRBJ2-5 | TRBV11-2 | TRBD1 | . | TGTGCCAGCAGCTTAGGGGCTTTTCTCCGGGACAGACGCCAAGAGACCCAGTACTTC | CASSLGAFLRDRRQETQYF
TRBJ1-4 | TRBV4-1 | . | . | TGCGCCAGCAGCCAACCCCCCAGGGTACAGACTATGGTTGCAACTAATGAAAAACTGTTTTTT | CASSQPPRVQTMVATNEKLFF
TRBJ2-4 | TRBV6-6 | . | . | TGTGCCAGCAGTTACTCGACCCTTTTAGCCAAAAACATTCAGTACTTC | CASSYSTLLAKNIQYF
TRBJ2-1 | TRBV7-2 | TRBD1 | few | TGTGCCAGCAAGTGGGGACAGAATTACAATGAGCAGTTCTTC | CASKWGQNYNEQFF